The 26 T cell receptor beta chains given below trace back to one sample, sequenced in a study of T cell responses to AZD1222 COVID-19 vaccine. Libraries were prepared by immunoSEQ multiplex PCR; TCRdb keeps only in-frame clonotypes and omits some of them. The sample yields about 37,000 clones, around 86% seen once. This material consisted of peripheral blood, taken 28 days after the second AZD1222 dose. The receptors derive from an adult who received the AZD1222 COVID-19 vaccine.

This chain uses TRBV5-8 with TRBJ2-3; 9 bases match TRBD1. Germline CDR1 is SGHTS and CDR2 is YDEGEE. J gave up 7 bases and V 4 bases, and 10 bases lay outside the gene matches. The CDR3 spans 15 residues. In DNA, the CDR3 is TGTGCCAGCAGCGTTGGGACAGGGTGGTTACATACGCAGTATTTT. Its protein product is CASSVGTGWLHTQYF.

This chain joins TRBV3-1 (or the pseudogene TRBV3-2) and TRBJ2-2, with D possibly TRBD2 on 5 matching bases. Between the trimmed V and J ends, which lost 3 bases and 5 bases, there was a span of 13 bases. Germline CDR1 is LGHDT and CDR2 is YNNKEL (reference sequence). There are 15 residues in the CDR3. CDR3 sequence: CASSHSLSGTGELFF. The CDR3 coding sequence is TGTGCCAGCAGCCATTCTTTATCGGGAACCGGGGAGCTGTTTTTT.

The V and J genes are TRBV27 and TRBJ2-7; D possibly corresponds to TRBD2 (5 bases). The CDR3 runs to 13 residues. Germline loops: CDR1 MNHEY, CDR2 SMNVEV (reference sequence). Trimming stripped 5 bases from V and 6 bases from J, with 14 bases between. This CDR3 is CASSDQGLPEQYF. The CDR3 DNA is TGTGCCAGCAGTGACCAAGGACTTCCCGAGCAGTACTTC.

The chain recombines TRBV7-6 with TRBJ2-1; 8 bases align to TRBD1. With V trimmed by 4 bases and J by 6 bases, 8 bases remained unmatched. The CDR3 covers 15 residues. Germline CDR1 reads SGHVS; CDR2 reads FNYEAQ. The CDR3 DNA is TGTGCCAGCAGCTCTCGGACAGGGACGGCCAATGAGCAGTTCTTC. Its protein product is CASSSRTGTANEQFF.

As to this clone: Other DNA sequences within the sample encode an identical CDR3. This chain links TRBV3-1 (or the pseudogene TRBV3-2) with TRBJ1-3; D is unclear. V was pared by 3 bases and J by 0 bases, with 6 bases between. The CDR3 spans 14 residues. Per the germline V gene, CDR1 is LGHDT and CDR2 is YNNKEL (reference sequence). CDR3 coding DNA: TGTGCCAGCAGCCAGGGGAGCTCTGGAAACACCATATATTTT. Encoded protein: CASSQGSSGNTIYF.

The V gene is TRBV6-6, the J gene TRBJ1-2; 7 bases match TRBD1. V lost 5 bases to trimming and J lost 3 bases; unmatched junction nucleotides: 3. The CDR3 is 13 amino acids. Germline V gene lookup returns CDR1 MNHNY and CDR2 SVGAGI (reference sequence). In DNA, the CDR3 is TGTGCCAGCAGTCCAACAGGGGACTATGGCTACACCTTC. Translation: CASSPTGDYGYTF.

V gene TRBV2 combines with J gene TRBJ2-7, with TRBD2 matching over 7 bases. This CDR3 spans 13 amino acids. CDR1 SNHLY and CDR2 FYNNEI come from the germline V gene. The CDR3 reads CAIGDYRIGEQYF. CDR3 nucleotides: TGTGCTATCGGGGACTACCGGATAGGCGAGCAGTACTTC. The whole variable domain, filled in from reference TRBV2 and TRBJ2-7, reads EPEVTQTPSHQVTQMGQEVILRCVPISNHLYFYWYRQILGQKVEFLVSFYNNEISEKSEIFDDQFSVERPDGSNFTLKIRSTKLEDSAMYFCAIGDYRIGEQYFGPGTRLTVT.

This clone was seen only a few times. V gene TRBV6-5 combines with J gene TRBJ2-5, with D perhaps TRBD2 (5 bases). This CDR3 comprises 13 residues. Germline V lookup: CDR1 MNHEY, CDR2 SVGAGI. Trimming left V 7 bases short and J 1 base short, with 10 bases between. The CDR3 here is CASKSSGQETQYF. Written as DNA, the CDR3 is TGTGCCAGCAAGTCCAGCGGCCAAGAGACCCAGTACTTC.

The V call is TRBV7-2, the J call TRBJ2-6, with 7 bases aligning to TRBD1. The junction had 5 bases not matched to a gene; V was cut back by 7 bases and J by 2 bases. The germline V gene has CDR1 SGHTA and CDR2 FQGNSA. The CDR3 loop spans 15 amino acids. The CDR3 here is CASTRTGPGANVLTF. The CDR3 DNA follows: TGTGCCAGCACTCGGACAGGCCCTGGGGCCAACGTCCTGACTTTC.

The V call is TRBV5-6, the J call TRBJ2-7; TRBD2 aligns across 12 bases. The CDR3 covers 15 residues. CDR1 and CDR2 from the germline V gene are SGHDT and YYEEEE. The trim removed 4 bases at V and 0 bases at J, leaving 2 bases unmatched. DNA for the CDR3: TGTGCCAGCAGCGCACTAGCGGGGGGCTCCTACGAGCAGTACTTC. As protein: CASSALAGGSYEQYF. The complete variable domain, with remaining parts taken from reference TRBV5-6 and TRBJ2-7, reads DAGVTQSPTHLIKTRGQQVTLRCSPKSGHDTVSWYQQALGQGPQFIFQYYEEEERQRGNFPDRFSGHQFPNYSSELNVNALLLGDSALYLCASSALAGGSYEQYFGPGTRLTVT.

This clone has only one observation. V and J are TRBV18 and TRBJ2-7; D ambiguous. The CDR3 loop spans 14 amino acids. Germline V gene sequence: CDR1 KGHSH, CDR2 LQKENI. The germline V and J ends were trimmed by 3 bases and 3 bases, with 12 bases remaining between them. This CDR3 reads CASSPSTGYYEQYF. For the CDR3, the DNA is TGTGCCAGCTCACCCTCAACCGGCTACTACGAGCAGTACTTC.

This sequence joins TRBV9 and TRBJ2-2, with D perhaps matching TRBD1 (5 bases). CDR1 is SGDLS and CDR2 is YYNGEE in the germline V gene. V shed 3 bases and J shed 13 bases, with 16 bases lying between them. CDR3 length: 13 amino acids. Here the CDR3 reads CASSAPGQARLFF. The CDR3 coding sequence is TGTGCCAGCAGCGCCCCTGGACAAGCTAGGCTGTTTTTT.

The chain has TRBV11-2 and TRBJ2-7; possibly TRBD1 or TRBD2 for D (5 bases each). Germline CDR1 and CDR2: SGHAT and FQNNGV. This CDR3 comprises 14 residues. The ends were cut back, 1 base at V and 0 bases at J, with 7 bases in the middle. The CDR3 DNA reads as TGTGCCAGCAGCTTAGCGGGGACCTCCTACGAGCAGTACTTC. This translates into CASSLAGTSYEQYF.

The rearrangement uses TRBV19 and TRBJ2-7; D not resolved. The germline V gene has CDR1 LNHDA and CDR2 SQIVND (reference sequence). CDR3 length: 12 amino acids. Trimming pared 8 bases from V and 1 base from J, leaving 9 bases between. The CDR3 coding sequence is TGTGCCAGTCTGAGCAGATCCTACGAGCAGTACTTC. It yields the protein CASLSRSYEQYF. Complete variable domain (other parts from reference TRBV19 and TRBJ2-7): DGGITQSPKYLFRKEGQNVTLSCEQNLNHDAMYWYRQDPGQGLRLIYYSQIVNDFQKGDIAEGYSVSREKKESFPLTVTSAQKNPTAFYLCASLSRSYEQYFGPGTRLTVT.

The chain links TRBV3-1 (or the pseudogene TRBV3-2) to TRBJ2-7; perhaps D is TRBD1 or TRBD2 (5 bases each). This CDR3 is built from 11 residues. V was trimmed by 5 bases and J by 8 bases, leaving 10 bases between them. Germline CDR1 LGHDT, CDR2 YNNKEL (reference sequence). The CDR3 coding sequence is TGTGCCAGCAGCTCAGAGGGGAAGCAGTACTTC. Residues: CASSSEGKQYF.

The rearrangement uses TRBV10-2 and TRBJ2-5, with 8 bases matching TRBD2. This CDR3 is built from 14 residues. Germline V lookup: CDR1 WSHSY, CDR2 SAAADI. With 8 bases clipped from V and 2 bases from J, the junction kept 7 bases outside the gene matches. This CDR3 reads CASSRGGIQETQYF. The DNA for the CDR3 is TGCGCCAGCTCTCGGGGGGGGATACAAGAGACCCAGTACTTC.

This clone was observed a few times. V usage is TRBV2 and J usage is TRBJ1-6, with D maybe TRBD1 (6 bases). The CDR3 loop spans 12 amino acids. Trimming left V 7 bases short and J 10 bases short, with 11 bases between. Germline lookup yields CDR1 SNHLY and CDR2 FYNNEI. The CDR3 coding sequence is TGTGCCAGCAAATCAGGGGCCTCACCCCTCCACTTT. Encoded protein: CASKSGASPLHF.

The chain couples TRBV12-3 or TRBV12-4 to TRBJ2-7; D is possibly TRBD2 (6 bases). Trimming removed 3 bases from V and 2 bases from J, with 8 bases in between. There are 13 residues in the CDR3. CDR3 loop: CASSFGGTYEQYF. The CDR3 nucleotides read TGTGCCAGCAGTTTTGGGGGGACCTACGAGCAGTACTTC.

The V gene is TRBV18, the J gene TRBJ1-5; D gene ambiguous. This CDR3 contains 13 residues. Germline lookup yields CDR1 KGHSH and CDR2 LQKENI. Trimming removed 2 bases from V and 3 bases from J, with 5 bases in between. The CDR3 spells CASSPADNQPQHF. The CDR3 nucleotides read TGTGCCAGCTCACCAGCGGACAATCAGCCCCAGCATTTT.

V usage is TRBV2 and J usage is TRBJ1-1, with 10 bases that match TRBD1. CDR1 and CDR2 (germline): SNHLY, FYNNEI. This CDR3 is built from 14 residues. With 8 bases clipped from V and 3 bases from J, the junction kept 6 bases outside the gene matches. The CDR3 coding sequence is TGTGCCAGCGTAGACAGGGGGCTGCACACTGAAGCTTTCTTT. Translation: CASVDRGLHTEAFF. The full variable domain, its missing parts supplied by reference TRBV2 and TRBJ1-1, is EPEVTQTPSHQVTQMGQEVILRCVPISNHLYFYWYRQILGQKVEFLVSFYNNEISEKSEIFDDQFSVERPDGSNFTLKIRSTKLEDSAMYFCASVDRGLHTEAFFGQGTRLTVV.

The chain uses TRBV3-1 (or the pseudogene TRBV3-2) and TRBJ2-5; 8 nucleotides line up with TRBD2. Germline CDR1 and CDR2: LGHDT and YNNKEL (reference sequence). The V segment lost 2 bases and the J segment 5 bases; nucleotides outside the gene matches: 4. This CDR3 contains 14 residues. The CDR3 loop reads CASSQLTSAETQYF. CDR3 DNA sequence: TGTGCCAGCAGCCAACTGACTAGCGCGGAGACCCAGTACTTC.

The chain carries TRBV19 and TRBJ1-2; no clear D gene. Germline assignment: CDR1 LNHDA and CDR2 SQIVND (reference sequence). This CDR3 spans 15 amino acids. V lost 0 bases, J lost 3 bases, and 11 bases lay in between. CDR3 sequence (DNA): TGTGCCAGTAGTATAGATACGACCGACTACTATGGCTACACCTTC. Protein product: CASSIDTTDYYGYTF.

The chain uses TRBV11-3 and TRBJ2-1; 7 bases match TRBD2. This CDR3 has 17 residues. V shed 1 base and J 4 bases; nucleotides not matched to a gene: 10. From germline, CDR1 is SGHNT and CDR2 YENEEA. The chain's CDR3 is CASSLGAGGTKYNEQFF. Written as DNA, the CDR3 is TGTGCCAGCAGCTTAGGGGCCGGGGGGACTAAATACAATGAGCAGTTCTTC.

The V and J genes are TRBV7-8 and TRBJ1-4; D is perhaps TRBD1 (6 bases). The germline V gene has CDR1 SGHVS and CDR2 FQNEAQ. CDR3 size: 17 residues. V lost 7 bases, J lost 0 bases, and 18 bases lay in between. The CDR3 protein is CASTDVRGAATNEKLFF. The CDR3 DNA sequence: TGTGCCAGCACCGACGTAAGGGGGGCGGCAACTAATGAAAAACTGTTTTTT.

The chain is built from TRBV11-3 and TRBJ2-3; D tentatively reads TRBD1 or TRBD2 (5 bases each). The CDR3 covers 12 residues. V was trimmed by 2 bases and J by 10 bases, leaving 10 bases between them. From germline, CDR1 is SGHNT and CDR2 YENEEA. The CDR3 sequence: CASSLQLGPQYF. The CDR3 DNA follows: TGTGCCAGCAGCTTACAGTTGGGACCGCAGTATTTT.

The V and J genes are TRBV7-9 and TRBJ2-1, with TRBD2 matching over 13 bases. V dropped 4 bases and J dropped 6; count of bases not matched to a gene: 9. This CDR3 is 17 amino acids long. In germline, CDR1 is SEHNR, CDR2 FQNEAQ (reference sequence). Here the CDR3 DNA reads TGTGCCAGCAGCTCATCCCGCGGACTAGCGGGAGTCAATGAGCAGTTCTTC. Protein sequence: CASSSSRGLAGVNEQFF.